The entry below describes one T cell receptor (beta chain). This sample was included in a study of T cell changes during pregnancy in multiple sclerosis. Profiling relied on immunoSEQ multiplex PCR, and the TCRdb table lists in-frame clones only, not all of them. The sample records around 35,000 clones, about 91% being singletons. Per the germline V gene, CDR1 is MNHEY and CDR2 is SVGAGI. Trimming shortened V by 7 bases and J by 3 bases, and 13 bases separated the two germline ends. CDR3 size: 13 residues. The TCR sequence derives from a female donor in good health, enrolled as a control in a pregnancy study. V usage is TRBV6-5 and J usage is TRBJ2-7; D is possibly TRBD1 (5 bases). This sample comprised CD4+ T cells from peripheral blood mononuclear cells, obtained in the third trimester of pregnancy. This CDR3 is CASKRGLVYEQYF. The CDR3 nucleotides are TGTGCCAGCAAAAGGGGCCTCGTCTACGAGCAGTACTTC.